The T cell receptor beta chain under discussion was sequenced for a study of blood T cell repertoires in COVID-19. In the study overall: Sites in the United States, Italy and Spain provided acute and convalescent COVID-19 samples. Sources were T cells, B-cell-depleted T cells, or PBMCs; the material itself was cDNA or gDNA.

Original processing notes: Quantification of nucleated cells was approximated via reference gene primer amplification. Produced via immunoSEQ multiplex PCR; TCRdb's table is partial and in-frame only. The V and J calls and clone size were taken over from that table, and D and trimming were inferred from the DNA. The sample holds more than 85,000 clones; around 90% are singletons and the top ten take around 1.1%. In germline, CDR1 is MNHEY, CDR2 SMNVEV (reference sequence). The CDR3 length is 15 residues. After removal of 7 bases from V and 6 bases from J, the junction contained 13 bases not matched to a gene.

Source material: peripheral blood. The chain has TRBV27 and TRBJ2-7; TRBD1 matches 9 bases. The clonotype was recovered from a human donor in a cohort sampled during active COVID-19. The CDR3 protein is CASNSAGTGILEQYF. Written as DNA, the CDR3 is TGTGCCAGCAACTCGGCCGGGACAGGGATTCTCGAGCAGTACTTC.